This passage covers 2 T cell receptor beta chains from one sample sequenced in a study of T cell changes during pregnancy in multiple sclerosis. The data were produced by immunoSEQ multiplex PCR, yet TCRdb's version contains in-frame clones alone and is incomplete. The sample includes around 19,000 clones, approximately 90% seen only once; the top ten take 6.5% to 8.5%. The sample was CD8+ T cells from peripheral blood mononuclear cells, taken in the third trimester of pregnancy. Receptors were obtained from a female donor in good health, enrolled as a control in a pregnancy study.

The rearrangement uses TRBV11-1 and TRBJ2-1; the D gene is possibly TRBD2 (6 bases). Trimming took 8 bases from V and 8 from J, leaving 10 bases between them. In germline, CDR1 is SGHAT, CDR2 FQDESV (reference sequence). The CDR3 has 11 residues. CDR3 loop: CASRRGHEQFF. CDR3 coding DNA: TGTGCCAGCCGGAGGGGTCATGAGCAGTTCTTC.

The chain is built from TRBV7-9 and TRBJ1-1; no definite D call. The CDR3 has 13 amino acids. In germline, CDR1 is SEHNR, CDR2 FQNEAQ (reference sequence). V was cut by 3 bases and J by 1 base, with 6 bases left in between. CDR3 nucleotides: TGTGCCAGCAGCTTGGCCCCGAACACTGAAGCTTTCTTT. Translated: CASSLAPNTEAFF.